Below are 8 T cell receptor beta chains sequenced from a single sample in a study of T cell changes during pregnancy in multiple sclerosis. Produced via immunoSEQ multiplex PCR; TCRdb's table is partial and in-frame only. In the table there are under 95,000 clones, 93% of which are singletons. Source: peripheral blood, taken in the second trimester of pregnancy. All receptors derive from a female donor in good health, enrolled as a control in a pregnancy study.

The V call is TRBV4-3, the J call TRBJ2-1, with 12 bases matching TRBD2. The V gene end was trimmed by 2 bases and the J gene end by 5 bases; junction bases not matched to a gene: 10. CDR1 and CDR2 (germline): LGHNA, YSLEER. The CDR3 covers 18 residues. The CDR3 reads CASSQSHPPSGGDNEQFF. For the CDR3, the DNA is TGCGCCAGCAGCCAAAGTCATCCTCCTAGCGGGGGGGACAATGAGCAGTTCTTC.

The rearrangement uses TRBV4-3 and TRBJ1-1; D possibly corresponds to TRBD1 (6 bases). The CDR3 loop spans 15 amino acids. The V and J ends lost 1 base and 5 bases respectively, with 14 bases between them. Germline V gene data show CDR1 as LGHNA and CDR2 as YSLEER. The CDR3 reads CASSQGVQGSTEAFF. The CDR3 DNA sequence: TGCGCCAGCAGCCAAGGGGTGCAGGGGAGTACTGAAGCTTTCTTT.

The CDR3 sequence is CASTGGGAAGELFF. The CDR3 region has the DNA TGTGCCAGCACTGGGGGGGGCGCAGCCGGGGAGCTGTTTTTT. V is TRBV6-5 and J is TRBJ2-2, with a weak D call TRBD2 (7 bases). The CDR3 contains 14 residues. In germline, CDR1 is MNHEY, CDR2 SVGAGI. Trimming removed 7 bases at V and 6 bases at J, with 15 bases between.

On this clone itself: A junction end diverges from the germline sequence, so it may reflect a read error. The V call is TRBV5-6, the J call TRBJ2-7, with D uncertain. CDR1 is SGHDT, CDR2 YYEEEE, per germline. The CDR3 loop spans 12 amino acids. The CDR3 bases are TGTGCCAGCAGCTTGCGAGACATGACCTTTTTCTTC. As protein: CASSLRDMTFFF. The variable domain in full, completed from reference TRBV5-6 and TRBJ2-7, reads DAGVTQSPTHLIKTRGQQVTLRCSPKSGHDTVSWYQQALGQGPQFIFQYYEEEERQRGNFPDRFSGHQFPNYSSELNVNALLLGDSALYLCASSLRDMTFFFGPGTRLTVT.

This clone was detected only once. CDR3 sequence (DNA): TGTGCCAGCAGCTTATTACTCACAGCAACTAATGAAAAACTGTTTTTT. This encodes CASSLLLTATNEKLFF. The gene calls are TRBV11-2 and TRBJ1-4; no definite D call. Germline lookup yields CDR1 SGHAT and CDR2 FQNNGV. The CDR3 covers 16 residues. The germline V and J ends were trimmed by 2 bases and 0 bases, with 10 bases remaining between them.

V usage is TRBV4-3 and J usage is TRBJ2-5, with D perhaps TRBD1 (6 bases). Germline CDR1 reads LGHNA; CDR2 reads YSLEER. This CDR3 has 17 amino acids. V gave up 0 bases and J gave up 4 bases, with 18 bases separating them. CDR3 nucleotide sequence: TGCGCCAGCAGCCAAGAGGCGTCTAGGGGGTCTGGAGAGACCCAGTACTTC. Protein product: CASSQEASRGSGETQYF.

V gene TRBV9 combines with J gene TRBJ1-1; unclear D gene. This CDR3 region has 15 residues. Per the germline V gene, CDR1 is SGDLS and CDR2 is YYNGEE. Between the trimmed V and J ends, which lost 0 bases and 6 bases, there was a span of 15 bases. The CDR3 protein is CASSVGEYRAPEAFF. The CDR3 DNA reads TGTGCCAGCAGCGTAGGGGAGTACCGGGCCCCTGAAGCTTTCTTT. The variable domain in full, completed from reference TRBV9 and TRBJ1-1, reads DSGVTQTPKHLITATGQRVTLRCSPRSGDLSVYWYQQSLDQGLQFLIQYYNGEERAKGNILERFSAQQFPDLHSELNLSSLELGDSALYFCASSVGEYRAPEAFFGQGTRLTVV.

As concerns this clone: At the DNA level, this CDR3 is encoded by other sequences in the same sample as well. This chain links TRBV19 with TRBJ1-1; D perhaps matches TRBD1 (6 bases). The V end was cut by 1 base, the J end by 0 bases, with 6 bases between. CDR1 is LNHDA and CDR2 is SQIVND in the germline V gene (reference sequence). CDR3 length equals 14 residues. The CDR3, as DNA: TGTGCCAGTAGTATAGGGACAGTGAACACTGAAGCTTTCTTT. Its protein is CASSIGTVNTEAFF. Drawing the rest from reference TRBV19 and TRBJ1-1, the complete variable domain is DGGITQSPKYLFRKEGQNVTLSCEQNLNHDAMYWYRQDPGQGLRLIYYSQIVNDFQKGDIAEGYSVSREKKESFPLTVTSAQKNPTAFYLCASSIGTVNTEAFFGQGTRLTVV.